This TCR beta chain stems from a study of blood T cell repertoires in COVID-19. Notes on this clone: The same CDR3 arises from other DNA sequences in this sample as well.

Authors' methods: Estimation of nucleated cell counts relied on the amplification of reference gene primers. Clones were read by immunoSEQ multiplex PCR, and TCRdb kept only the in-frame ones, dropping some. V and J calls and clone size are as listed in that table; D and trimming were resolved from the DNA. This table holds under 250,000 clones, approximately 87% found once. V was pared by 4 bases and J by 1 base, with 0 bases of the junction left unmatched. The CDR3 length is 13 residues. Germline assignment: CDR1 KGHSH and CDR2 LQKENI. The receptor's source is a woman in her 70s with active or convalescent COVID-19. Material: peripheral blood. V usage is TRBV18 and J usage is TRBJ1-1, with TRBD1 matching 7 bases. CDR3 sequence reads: CASSRDRNTEAFF. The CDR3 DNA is TGTGCCAGCTCACGGGACAGGAACACTGAAGCTTTCTTT.